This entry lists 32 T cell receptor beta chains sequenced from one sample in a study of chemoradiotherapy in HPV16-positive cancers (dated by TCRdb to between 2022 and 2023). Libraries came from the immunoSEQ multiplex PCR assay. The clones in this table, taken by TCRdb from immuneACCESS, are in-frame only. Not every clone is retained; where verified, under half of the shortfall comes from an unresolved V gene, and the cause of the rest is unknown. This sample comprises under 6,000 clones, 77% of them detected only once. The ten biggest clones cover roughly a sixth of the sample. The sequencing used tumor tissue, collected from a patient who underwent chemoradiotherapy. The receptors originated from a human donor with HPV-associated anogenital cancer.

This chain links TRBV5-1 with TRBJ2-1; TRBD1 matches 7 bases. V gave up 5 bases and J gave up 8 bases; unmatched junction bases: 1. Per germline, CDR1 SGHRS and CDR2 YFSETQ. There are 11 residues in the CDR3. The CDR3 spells CASRGGYEQFF. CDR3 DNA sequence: TGCGCCAGCAGAGGGGGCTATGAGCAGTTCTTC.

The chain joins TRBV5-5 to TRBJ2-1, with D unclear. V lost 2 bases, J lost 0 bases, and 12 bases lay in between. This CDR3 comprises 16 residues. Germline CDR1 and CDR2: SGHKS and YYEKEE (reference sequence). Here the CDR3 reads CASSFHPRSSYNEQFF. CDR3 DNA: TGTGCCAGCAGCTTCCACCCCCGAAGCTCCTACAATGAGCAGTTCTTC. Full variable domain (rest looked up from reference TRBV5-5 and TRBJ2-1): DAGVTQSPTHLIKTRGQQVTLRCSPISGHKSVSWYQQVLGQGPQFIFQYYEKEERGRGNFPDRFSARQFPNYSSELNVNALLLGDSALYLCASSFHPRSSYNEQFFGPGTRLTVL.

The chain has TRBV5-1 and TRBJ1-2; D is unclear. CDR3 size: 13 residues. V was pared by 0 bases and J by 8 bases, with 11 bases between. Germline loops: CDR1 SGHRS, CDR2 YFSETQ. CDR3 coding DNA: TGCGCCAGCAGCTTGGAAAAAGGAGTCGGCTACACCTTC. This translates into CASSLEKGVGYTF.

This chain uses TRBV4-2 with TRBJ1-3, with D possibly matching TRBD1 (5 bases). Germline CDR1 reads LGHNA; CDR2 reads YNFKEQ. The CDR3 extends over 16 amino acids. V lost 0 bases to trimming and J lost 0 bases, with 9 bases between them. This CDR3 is CASSQEPGSSGNTIYF. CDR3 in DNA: TGTGCCAGCAGCCAAGAACCAGGGAGCTCTGGAAACACCATATATTTT.

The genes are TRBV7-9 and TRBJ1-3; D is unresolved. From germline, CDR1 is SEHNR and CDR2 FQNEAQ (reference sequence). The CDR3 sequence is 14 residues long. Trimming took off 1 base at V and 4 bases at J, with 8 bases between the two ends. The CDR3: CASSLDSVGNTIYF. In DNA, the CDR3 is TGTGCCAGCAGCTTAGATTCCGTCGGAAACACCATATATTTT.

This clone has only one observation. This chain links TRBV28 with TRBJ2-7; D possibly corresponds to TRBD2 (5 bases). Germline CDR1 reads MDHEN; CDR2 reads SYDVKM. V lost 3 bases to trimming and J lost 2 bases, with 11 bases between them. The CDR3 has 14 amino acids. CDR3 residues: CASSFRGLPYEQYF. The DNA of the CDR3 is TGTGCCAGCAGTTTTCGCGGGCTCCCCTACGAGCAGTACTTC.

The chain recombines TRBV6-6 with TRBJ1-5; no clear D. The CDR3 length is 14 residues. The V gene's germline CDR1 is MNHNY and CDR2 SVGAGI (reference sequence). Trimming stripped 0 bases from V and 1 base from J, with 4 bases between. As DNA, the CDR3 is TGTGCCAGCAGTTACTCAGGCAGCAATCAGCCCCAGCATTTT. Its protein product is CASSYSGSNQPQHF.

For the CDR3, the DNA is TGTGCCAGCAGCCCGACAGGGTGGCGCAATCAGCCCCAGCATTTT. This gives the protein CASSPTGWRNQPQHF. This chain uses TRBV6-5 with TRBJ1-5; 7 nucleotides line up with TRBD1. CDR3 length equals 15 residues. In germline, CDR1 is MNHEY, CDR2 SVGAGI. V shed 6 bases and J 2 bases; nucleotides not matched to a gene: 7.

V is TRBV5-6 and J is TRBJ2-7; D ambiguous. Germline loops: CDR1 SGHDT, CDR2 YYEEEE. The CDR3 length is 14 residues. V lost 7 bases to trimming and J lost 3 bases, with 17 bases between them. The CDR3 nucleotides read TGTGCCAGCCCTATCAACCGACAAGACTACGAGCAGTACTTC. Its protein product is CASPINRQDYEQYF.

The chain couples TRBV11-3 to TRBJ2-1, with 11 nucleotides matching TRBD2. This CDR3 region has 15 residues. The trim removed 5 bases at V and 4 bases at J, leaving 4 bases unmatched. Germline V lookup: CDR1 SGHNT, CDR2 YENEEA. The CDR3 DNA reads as TGTGCCAGCAGCGTGGGACTAGCGGCTTACAATGAGCAGTTCTTC. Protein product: CASSVGLAAYNEQFF.

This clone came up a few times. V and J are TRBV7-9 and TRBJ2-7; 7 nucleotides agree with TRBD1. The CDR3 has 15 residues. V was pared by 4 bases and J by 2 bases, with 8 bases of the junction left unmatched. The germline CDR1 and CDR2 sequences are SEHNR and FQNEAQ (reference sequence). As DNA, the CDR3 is TGTGCCAGCAGCTCCGGGACAGCTATTCCCTACGAGCAGTACTTC. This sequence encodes CASSSGTAIPYEQYF.

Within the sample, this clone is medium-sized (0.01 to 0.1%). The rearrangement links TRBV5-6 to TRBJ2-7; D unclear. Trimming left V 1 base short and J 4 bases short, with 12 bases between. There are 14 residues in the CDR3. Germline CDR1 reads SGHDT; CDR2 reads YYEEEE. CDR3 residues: CASSLYTAAYEQYF. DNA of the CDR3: TGTGCCAGCAGCTTGTACACAGCCGCTTACGAGCAGTACTTC.

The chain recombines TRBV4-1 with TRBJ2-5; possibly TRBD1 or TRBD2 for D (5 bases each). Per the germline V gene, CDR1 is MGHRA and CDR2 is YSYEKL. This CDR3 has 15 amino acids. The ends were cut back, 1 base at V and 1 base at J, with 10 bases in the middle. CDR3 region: CASSQGPGPQETQYF. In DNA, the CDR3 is TGCGCCAGCAGCCAAGGCCCGGGACCCCAAGAGACCCAGTACTTC.

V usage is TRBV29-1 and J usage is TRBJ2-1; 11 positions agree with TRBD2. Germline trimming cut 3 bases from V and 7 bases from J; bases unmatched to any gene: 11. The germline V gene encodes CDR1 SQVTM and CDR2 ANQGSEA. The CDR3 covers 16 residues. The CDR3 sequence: CSVELASGGILNEQFF. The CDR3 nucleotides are TGCAGCGTTGAGTTGGCTAGCGGGGGGATATTGAATGAGCAGTTCTTC.

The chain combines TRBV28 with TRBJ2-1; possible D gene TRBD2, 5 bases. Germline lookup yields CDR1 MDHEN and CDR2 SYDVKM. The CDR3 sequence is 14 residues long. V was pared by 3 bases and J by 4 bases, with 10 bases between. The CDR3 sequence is CASSFGGSYNEQFF. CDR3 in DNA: TGTGCCAGCAGTTTCGGCGGGTCATACAATGAGCAGTTCTTC.

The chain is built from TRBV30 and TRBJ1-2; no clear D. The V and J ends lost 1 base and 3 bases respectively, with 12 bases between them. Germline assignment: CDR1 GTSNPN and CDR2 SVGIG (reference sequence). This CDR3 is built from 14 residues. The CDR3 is CAWSGSGRYYGYTF. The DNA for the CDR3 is TGTGCCTGGAGTGGCTCGGGCCGCTACTATGGCTACACCTTC.

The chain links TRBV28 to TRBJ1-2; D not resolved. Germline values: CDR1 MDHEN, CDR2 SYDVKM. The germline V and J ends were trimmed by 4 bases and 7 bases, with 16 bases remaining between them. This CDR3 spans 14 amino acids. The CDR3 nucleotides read TGTGCCAGCAGTTCCCTCACGCGGATTACTGGCTACACCTTC. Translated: CASSSLTRITGYTF.

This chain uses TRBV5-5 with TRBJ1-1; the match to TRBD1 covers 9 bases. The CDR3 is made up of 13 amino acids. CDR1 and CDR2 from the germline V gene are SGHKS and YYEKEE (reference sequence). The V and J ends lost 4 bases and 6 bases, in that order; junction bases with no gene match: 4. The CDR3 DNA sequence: TGTGCCAGCAGCATAGGGACAGGGCCTGAAGCTTTCTTT. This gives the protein CASSIGTGPEAFF.

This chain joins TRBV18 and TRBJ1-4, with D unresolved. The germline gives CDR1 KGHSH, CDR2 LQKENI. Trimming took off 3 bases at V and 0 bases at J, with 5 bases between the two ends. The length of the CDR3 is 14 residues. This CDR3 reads CASSPGPTNEKLFF. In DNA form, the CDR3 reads TGTGCCAGCTCACCTGGACCAACTAATGAAAAACTGTTTTTT.

CDR3: CASSFGANNEQFF. The CDR3 region has the DNA TGTGCCAGCAGCTTCGGGGCAAACAATGAGCAGTTCTTC. The chain carries TRBV7-7 and TRBJ2-1; D is possibly TRBD1 or TRBD2 (5 bases each). Germline V CDR1 and CDR2: SSHAT, FNYEAQ (reference sequence). The length of the CDR3 is 13 residues. Trimming took 3 bases from V and 5 from J, leaving 8 bases between them. The whole variable domain, remainder taken from reference TRBV7-7 and TRBJ2-1, is GAGVSQSPRYKVTKRGQDVTLRCDPISSHATLYWYQQALGQGPEFLTYFNYEAQPDKSGLPSDRFSAERPEGSISTLTIQRTEQRDSAMYRCASSFGANNEQFFGPGTRLTVL.

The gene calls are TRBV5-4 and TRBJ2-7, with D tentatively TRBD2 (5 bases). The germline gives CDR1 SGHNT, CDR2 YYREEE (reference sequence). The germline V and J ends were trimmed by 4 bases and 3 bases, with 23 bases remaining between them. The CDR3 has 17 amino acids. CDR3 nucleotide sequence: TGTGCCAGCAGCGTGGGCGGGCAGTCAATAACCCGCTACGAGCAGTACTTC. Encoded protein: CASSVGGQSITRYEQYF.

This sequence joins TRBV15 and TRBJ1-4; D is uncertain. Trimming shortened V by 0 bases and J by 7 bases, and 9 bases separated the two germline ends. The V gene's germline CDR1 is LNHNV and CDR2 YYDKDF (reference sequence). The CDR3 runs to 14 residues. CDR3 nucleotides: TGTGCCACCAGCAGAGATTCAGTCGCTGAAAAACTGTTTTTT. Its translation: CATSRDSVAEKLFF.

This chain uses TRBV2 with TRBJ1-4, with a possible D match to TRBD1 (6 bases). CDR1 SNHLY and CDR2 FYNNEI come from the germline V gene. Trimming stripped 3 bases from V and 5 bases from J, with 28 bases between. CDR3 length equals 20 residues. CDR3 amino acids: CASSDNIYTSSGQKNEKLFF. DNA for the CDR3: TGTGCCAGCAGTGACAATATTTATACTTCCAGTGGACAGAAAAATGAAAAACTGTTTTTT.

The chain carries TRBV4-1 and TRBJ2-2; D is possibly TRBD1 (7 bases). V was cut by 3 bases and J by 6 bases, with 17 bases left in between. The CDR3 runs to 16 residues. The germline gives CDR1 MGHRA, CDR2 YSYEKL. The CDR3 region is CASSHLPQGGSGELFF. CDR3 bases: TGCGCCAGCAGCCATCTCCCTCAGGGGGGCTCCGGGGAGCTGTTTTTT.

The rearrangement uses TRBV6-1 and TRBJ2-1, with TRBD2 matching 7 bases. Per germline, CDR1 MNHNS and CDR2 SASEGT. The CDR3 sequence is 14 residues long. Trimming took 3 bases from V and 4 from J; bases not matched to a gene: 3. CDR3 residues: CASSDRTRYNEQFF. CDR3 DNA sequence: TGTGCCAGCAGTGACAGGACTAGATACAATGAGCAGTTCTTC.

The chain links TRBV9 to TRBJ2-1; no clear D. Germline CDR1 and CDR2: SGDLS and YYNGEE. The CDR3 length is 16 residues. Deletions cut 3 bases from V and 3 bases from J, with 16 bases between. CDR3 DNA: TGTGCCAGCAGCGGTGGGTTGGGCGGCCTCTACAATGAGCAGTTCTTC. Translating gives CASSGGLGGLYNEQFF.

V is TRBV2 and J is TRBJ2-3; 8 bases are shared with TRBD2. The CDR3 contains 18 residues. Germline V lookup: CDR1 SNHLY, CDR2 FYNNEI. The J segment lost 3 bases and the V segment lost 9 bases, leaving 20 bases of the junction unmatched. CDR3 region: CARRFVPGGPKWTDTQYF. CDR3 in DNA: TGTGCCAGACGGTTCGTCCCGGGAGGGCCTAAGTGGACAGATACGCAGTATTTT.

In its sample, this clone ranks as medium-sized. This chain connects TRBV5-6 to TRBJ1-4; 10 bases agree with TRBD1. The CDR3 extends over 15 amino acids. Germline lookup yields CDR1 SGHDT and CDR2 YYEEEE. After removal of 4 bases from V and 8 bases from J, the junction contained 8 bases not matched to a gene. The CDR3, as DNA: TGTGCCAGCAGCAGTCGGGACAGGGGAGGAGAAAAACTGTTTTTT. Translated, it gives CASSSRDRGGEKLFF.

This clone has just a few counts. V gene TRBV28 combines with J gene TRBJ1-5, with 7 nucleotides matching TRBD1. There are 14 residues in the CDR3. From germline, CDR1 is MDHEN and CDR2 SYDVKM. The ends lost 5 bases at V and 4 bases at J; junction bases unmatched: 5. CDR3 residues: CASSPTGENQPQHF. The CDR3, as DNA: TGTGCCAGCAGTCCCACAGGGGAAAATCAGCCCCAGCATTTT.

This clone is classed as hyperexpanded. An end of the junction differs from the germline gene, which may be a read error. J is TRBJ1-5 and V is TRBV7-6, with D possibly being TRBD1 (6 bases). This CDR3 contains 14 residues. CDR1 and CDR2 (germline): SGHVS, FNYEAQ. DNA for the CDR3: TGTGCCAGCAGTTTTAGAGAGGGGGATCAACCCCAGCATTTT. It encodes CASSFREGDQPQHF. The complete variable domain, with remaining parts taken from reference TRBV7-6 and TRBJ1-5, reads GAGVSQSPRYKVTKRGQDVALRCDPISGHVSLYWYRQALGQGPEFLTYFNYEAQQDKSGLPNDRFSAERPEGSISTLTIQRTEQRDSAMYRCASSFREGDQPQHFGDGTRLSIL.

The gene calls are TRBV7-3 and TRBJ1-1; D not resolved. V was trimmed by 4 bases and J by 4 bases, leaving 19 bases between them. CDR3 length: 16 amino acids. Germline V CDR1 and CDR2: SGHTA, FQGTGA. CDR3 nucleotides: TGTGCCAGCAGCTCCCGATCCCGTCAGTATGGCACTGAAGCTTTCTTT. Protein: CASSSRSRQYGTEAFF.

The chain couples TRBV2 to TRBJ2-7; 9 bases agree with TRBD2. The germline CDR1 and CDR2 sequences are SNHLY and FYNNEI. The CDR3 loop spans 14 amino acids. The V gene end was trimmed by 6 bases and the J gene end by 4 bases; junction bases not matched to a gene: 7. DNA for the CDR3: TGTGCCAGCAGGCAAGCGGGGGGAATGTACGAGCAGTACTTC. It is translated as CASRQAGGMYEQYF.